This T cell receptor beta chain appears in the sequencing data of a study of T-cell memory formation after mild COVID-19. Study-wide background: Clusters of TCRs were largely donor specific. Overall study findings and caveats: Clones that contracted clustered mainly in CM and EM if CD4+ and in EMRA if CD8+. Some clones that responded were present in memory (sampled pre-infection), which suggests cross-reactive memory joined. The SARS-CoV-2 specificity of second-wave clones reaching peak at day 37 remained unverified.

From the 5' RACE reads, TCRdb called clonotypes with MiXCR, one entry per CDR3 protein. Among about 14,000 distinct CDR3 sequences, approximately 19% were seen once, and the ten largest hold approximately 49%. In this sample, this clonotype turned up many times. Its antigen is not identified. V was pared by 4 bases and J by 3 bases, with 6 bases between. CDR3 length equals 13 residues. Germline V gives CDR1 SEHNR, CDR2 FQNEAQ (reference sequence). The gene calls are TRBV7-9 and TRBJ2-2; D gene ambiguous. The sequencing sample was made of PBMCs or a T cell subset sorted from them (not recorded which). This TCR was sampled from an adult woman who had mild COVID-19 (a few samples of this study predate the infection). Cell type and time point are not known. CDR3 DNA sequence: TGTGCCAGCAGCTCCCCCCACACCGGGGAGCTGTTTTTT. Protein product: CASSSPHTGELFF.